What follows are 18 T cell receptor beta chains derived from one specimen sequenced in a study of brain metastases from non-small cell lung cancer. Libraries were prepared by immunoSEQ multiplex PCR; TCRdb keeps only in-frame clonotypes and omits some of them. The table includes over 3,500 clones, around 83% detected once. The sample comprised primary lung tumor tissue. All receptors derive from a donor aged 40 or older with non-small cell lung cancer.

This clone has only a few counts. A junction boundary mismatches the germline segment, possibly from a read error. The chain recombines TRBV12-3 or TRBV12-4 with TRBJ2-1, with D possibly being TRBD2 (6 bases). There are 13 residues in the CDR3. The CDR3 nucleotides are TGTGCCAGCAGACCCGGGACTTACAGTGAGCAGTTCTTC. Amino acid sequence: CASRPGTYSEQFF.

The chain links TRBV9 to TRBJ1-4, with a possible D match to TRBD1 (5 bases). V dropped 4 bases and J dropped 3 bases, with 13 bases sitting between them. CDR1 is SGDLS and CDR2 is YYNGEE in the germline V gene. This CDR3 region has 15 residues. CDR3: CASSTRGGPNEKLFF. DNA of the CDR3: TGTGCCAGCAGCACGAGGGGCGGACCTAATGAAAAACTGTTTTTT.

This clone occurred once. The V call is TRBV3-1 (or the pseudogene TRBV3-2), the J call TRBJ1-1; the D gene is possibly TRBD1 (5 bases). Germline assignment: CDR1 LGHDT and CDR2 YNNKEL (reference sequence). V was shortened by 1 base and J by 11 bases, with 11 bases between the two germline ends. The CDR3 length is 12 residues. The CDR3 coding sequence is TGTGCCAGCAGCCAAGCTGAGGGGAACGCTTTCTTT. This gives the protein CASSQAEGNAFF.

This chain connects TRBV12-3 or TRBV12-4 to TRBJ2-5, with D possibly matching TRBD1 (6 bases). This CDR3 spans 13 amino acids. Trimming took 6 bases from V and 4 from J, leaving 12 bases between them. CDR3 sequence: CASRKDSRETQYF. As DNA, the CDR3 is TGTGCCAGCAGAAAGGACAGTCGAGAGACCCAGTACTTC.

This rearrangement joins TRBV12-3 or TRBV12-4 to TRBJ1-2, with a tentative D call TRBD1 (5 bases). The ends were cut back, 6 bases at V and 4 bases at J, with 12 bases in the middle. This CDR3 spans 13 amino acids. CDR3 sequence: CASSLLQGYGYTF. The CDR3 DNA is TGTGCCAGCAGCCTTCTTCAGGGCTATGGCTACACCTTC.

Concerning this clone: At one boundary the junction diverges from the germline segment, which might be a read error. This specimen includes other DNA sequences encoding the same CDR3. The chain employs TRBV23-1 and TRBJ1-2; D is unresolved. TRBV23-1 is reported as an ORF; its role is uncertain. The CDR3 runs to 18 residues. The CDR3 sequence is CASSQSWPTPGIGYGYTF. CDR3 DNA sequence: TGCGCCAGTAGTCAATCTTGGCCTACCCCGGGCATCGGCTATGGCTACACCTTC.

The J gene is TRBJ1-1, the V gene TRBV28; a weak D match, TRBD1 (6 bases). Trimming left V 6 bases short and J 3 bases short, with 17 bases between. The germline V gene has CDR1 MDHEN and CDR2 SYDVKM. This CDR3 has 15 residues. The CDR3 region has the DNA TGTGCCAGCAGCACCGCAGAACAGGGCTACACTGAAGCTTTCTTT. Translation: CASSTAEQGYTEAFF.

The V and J genes are TRBV5-1 and TRBJ1-4; D is ambiguous. The V gene's germline CDR1 is SGHRS and CDR2 YFSETQ. The CDR3 length is 17 residues. The V end was cut by 1 base, the J end by 8 bases, with 21 bases between. The CDR3 bases are TGCGCCAGCAGCTTGAGCGGGGTTGCAACATCTTACGAAAAACTGTTTTTT. It yields the protein CASSLSGVATSYEKLFF.

V usage is TRBV5-4 and J usage is TRBJ1-2, with 8 bases identical to TRBD1. This CDR3 spans 13 amino acids. Trimming removed 5 bases from V and 4 bases from J; junction bases left unmatched: 4. From germline, CDR1 is SGHNT and CDR2 YYREEE (reference sequence). Here the CDR3 DNA reads TGTGCCAGCAGTTCGGACAGGGTCTATGGCTACACCTTC. Its translation is CASSSDRVYGYTF.

This clone is a singleton in its sample. V usage is TRBV3-1 (or the pseudogene TRBV3-2) and J usage is TRBJ1-5, with D unclear. V lost 5 bases and J 5 bases, leaving 10 bases between the germline ends. The CDR3 extends over 13 amino acids. The germline CDR1 and CDR2 sequences are LGHDT and YNNKEL (reference sequence). The DNA for the CDR3 is TGTGCCAGCAGCGCTAAGTATGATCAGCCCCAGCATTTT. The encoded protein is CASSAKYDQPQHF.

This clone was picked up one time. This chain joins TRBV3-1 (or the pseudogene TRBV3-2) and TRBJ1-3; TRBD1 agrees at 8 bases. V gave up 4 bases and J gave up 0 bases; unmatched junction bases: 11. Germline values: CDR1 LGHDT, CDR2 YNNKEL (reference sequence). The CDR3 contains 18 residues. The CDR3 is CASSPGGRQGSSGNTIYF. The CDR3 DNA follows: TGTGCCAGCAGCCCGGGTGGCAGACAGGGGAGCTCTGGAAACACCATATATTTT.

The rearrangement links TRBV2 to TRBJ1-5; D call uncertain. The ends were cut back, 7 bases at V and 4 bases at J, with 14 bases in the middle. There are 14 residues in the CDR3. Germline V lookup: CDR1 SNHLY, CDR2 FYNNEI. CDR3 residues: CASNVYGPNQPQHF. DNA of the CDR3: TGTGCCAGCAATGTTTACGGCCCAAATCAGCCCCAGCATTTT.

The V call is TRBV19, the J call TRBJ1-2; D remains unclear. V lost 4 bases and J 6 bases, leaving 24 bases between the germline ends. The CDR3 spans 17 residues. The germline CDR1 and CDR2 sequences are LNHDA and SQIVND (reference sequence). CDR3 amino acids: CASSSPDDPVTNNGYTF. The CDR3 DNA sequence: TGTGCCAGTAGTAGCCCGGACGACCCAGTCACCAATAATGGCTACACCTTC.

This chain joins TRBV4-3 and TRBJ2-1; 8 bases are shared with TRBD1. In germline, CDR1 is LGHNA, CDR2 YSLEER. This CDR3 comprises 16 residues. The trim removed 5 bases at V and 0 bases at J, leaving 6 bases unmatched. This chain's CDR3 is CASSTRTGSSYNEQFF. DNA for the CDR3: TGCGCCAGCAGCACCCGGACAGGGAGCTCCTACAATGAGCAGTTCTTC.

In this sample, this clone turned up once. The chain links TRBV25-1 to TRBJ1-2, with no clear D. V lost 5 bases, J lost 4 bases, and 5 bases lay in between. The CDR3 spans 11 residues. Germline V lookup: CDR1 MGHDK, CDR2 SYGVNS. DNA for the CDR3: TGTGCCAGCAGTCTATTCTATGGCTACACCTTC. The encoded protein is CASSLFYGYTF.

This chain uses TRBV29-1 with TRBJ2-7, with 7 bases fitting TRBD1. Germline values: CDR1 SQVTM, CDR2 ANQGSEA. J was trimmed by 2 bases and V by 5 bases; bases with no gene match: 3. This CDR3 is 12 amino acids long. The CDR3 is CSVSTGTYEQYV. As DNA, the CDR3 is TGCAGCGTTTCGACAGGGACCTACGAGCAGTACGTC.

CDR3 residues: CASSTPGGTRYTF. CDR3 DNA: TGTGCCAGCAGTACCCCCGGGGGAACTCGCTACACCTTC. The rearrangement joins TRBV12-3 or TRBV12-4 to TRBJ1-2, with a weak D call TRBD1 (5 bases). Between the trimmed V and J ends, which lost 5 bases and 9 bases, there was a span of 16 bases. There are 13 residues in the CDR3.

In its sample, this clone was seen once. This chain joins TRBV10-3 and TRBJ1-4; 10 bases fit TRBD1. J gave up 5 bases and V 1 base, and 4 bases lay outside the gene matches. CDR3 length: 16 amino acids. The germline gives CDR1 ENHRY, CDR2 SYGVKD. Here the CDR3 reads CAISELPGQGNEKLFF. In DNA form, the CDR3 reads TGTGCCATCAGTGAGTTACCGGGACAGGGGAATGAAAAACTGTTTTTT.